This TCR beta chain was found in a study of spatial heterogeneity in lung cancer. Study summary: Among detected sequences, beta-chain ones consistently exceeded alpha-chain ones in number.

Each TCR cDNA molecule bore a unique molecular identifier. Using its own MiXCR run on the 5' RACE reads, TCRdb lists one record per CDR3 protein. The sample contains 50,000 to 60,000 distinct CDR3 sequences, more than 6.5% of which appear only once. This sample's time point: blood at routine non-recurrence follow-up after resection. The sequenced material consisted of unsorted whole RNA from tumor, nontumor lung or frozen PBMC. This clonotype was seen more than once but under ten times. The antigen remains unidentified. General study points: In blood, ubiquitous expanded tumor TCRs appeared more at resection than follow-up.

The TCR sequence derives from a female donor with early-stage non-small cell lung cancer. Source: PBMCs, taken at follow-up.

CDR3 coding DNA: TGCAGCGTTGTAGGGGGGCCCTTTGCTAGCACAGATACGCAGTATTTT. Its protein product is CSVVGGPFASTDTQYF. The V call is TRBV29-1, the J call TRBJ2-3, with D perhaps assigned TRBD1 or TRBD2 (6 bases each). This CDR3 region has 16 residues. V lost 4 bases and J 0 bases, leaving 17 bases between the germline ends. Germline V gene sequence: CDR1 SQVTM, CDR2 ANQGSEA.